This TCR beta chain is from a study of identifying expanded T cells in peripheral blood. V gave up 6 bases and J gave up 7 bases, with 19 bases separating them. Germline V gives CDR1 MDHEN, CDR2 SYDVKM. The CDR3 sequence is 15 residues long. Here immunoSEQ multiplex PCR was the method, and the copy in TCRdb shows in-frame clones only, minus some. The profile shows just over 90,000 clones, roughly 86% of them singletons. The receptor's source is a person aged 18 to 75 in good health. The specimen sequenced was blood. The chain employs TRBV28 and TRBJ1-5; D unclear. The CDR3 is CASRLPTLGGQPQHF. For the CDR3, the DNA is TGTGCCAGCAGGTTGCCGACCTTGGGCGGGCAGCCCCAGCATTTT.